This T cell receptor (beta chain) was captured by sequencing in a study of cytomegalovirus exposure and HLA in healthy donors. Overall study context: When 350 to 500 donors were genotyped, around 77% of them were found to fall in the Caucasian-associated ancestry cluster.

Use of 60 Vbeta and 13 Jbeta primers characterized the PCR. Generated by immunoSEQ multiplex PCR, the TCRdb table keeps only in-frame clones and is missing some. Here the sample spans approximately 140,000 clones, 79% being singletons. The CDR3 is 14 residues long. CDR1 and CDR2 from the germline V gene are WSHSY and SAAADI. V lost 5 bases, J lost 6 bases, and 6 bases stayed unmatched. The rearrangement links TRBV10-2 to TRBJ2-1, with 8 bases fitting TRBD2. Material: PBMCs. The clonotype originates from a man between 45 and 60 years old in good health and CMV-seropositive. The CDR3 is CASSRSGSVNEQFF. The DNA for the CDR3 is TGCGCCAGCAGTCGAAGCGGGAGCGTCAATGAGCAGTTCTTC.